This T cell receptor beta chain originates from a study of T cell changes during pregnancy in multiple sclerosis (dated by TCRdb to the late 2010s). A note on the overall study: The study examined how the T cell repertoire changed over the course of pregnancy in women with multiple sclerosis.

This clone was found once. The antigen it binds to is not known. Within one base of it there is no much larger clone, and no base qualities were kept. The CDR3 goes from the cysteine to the phenylalanine over 16 residues. CDR3 DNA is the only sequence kept; it has 48 bases, read in frame from the first base. Reading the germline V gene (reference sequence) gives CDR1 WNHNN and CDR2 SYGVQD. V gives up 0 bases and J gives up 6 bases, and the segment between their germline ends measures 14 bases. Receptors were amplified or captured by the immunoSEQ multiplex PCR assay. Drawn from immuneACCESS, this table holds only the in-frame rearrangements with V and J called that TCRdb kept. Clones are partly lost; checked studies trace under half to an unresolved V gene and leave the rest unexplained. The sample data list approximately 100,000 clones, and about 94% of these were observed just once. The ten largest clones take up 0.9% of the sample.

Recombination connected TRBV10-1 to TRBJ2-2; the best D guess is TRBD2, with 6 bases matching. The material was peripheral blood, obtained before pregnancy. The origin of this receptor is a female donor with multiple sclerosis, enrolled in a pregnancy study. The CDR3 region reads CASSESIDRESGELFF. The bases are TGCGCCAGCAGTGAGTCGATAGATCGGGAGTCCGGGGAGCTGTTTTTT.